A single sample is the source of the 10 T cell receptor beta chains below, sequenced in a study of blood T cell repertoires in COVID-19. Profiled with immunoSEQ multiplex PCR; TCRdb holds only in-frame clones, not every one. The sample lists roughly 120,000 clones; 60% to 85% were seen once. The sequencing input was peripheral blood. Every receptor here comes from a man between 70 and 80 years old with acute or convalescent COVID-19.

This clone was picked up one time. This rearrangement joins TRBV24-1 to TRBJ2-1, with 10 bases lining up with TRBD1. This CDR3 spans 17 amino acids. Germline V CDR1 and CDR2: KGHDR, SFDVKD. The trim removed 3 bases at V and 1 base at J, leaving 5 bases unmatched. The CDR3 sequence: CATSDRTGGGSYNEQFF. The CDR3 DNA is TGTGCCACCAGTGATCGGACAGGGGGGGGATCCTACAATGAGCAGTTCTTC.

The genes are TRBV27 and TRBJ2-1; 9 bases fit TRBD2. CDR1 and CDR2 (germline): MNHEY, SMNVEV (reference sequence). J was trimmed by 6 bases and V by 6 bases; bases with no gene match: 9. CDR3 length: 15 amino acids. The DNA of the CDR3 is TGTGCCAGCAGGACCGGGACTAGCCCGTCCAATGAGCAGTTCTTC. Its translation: CASRTGTSPSNEQFF.

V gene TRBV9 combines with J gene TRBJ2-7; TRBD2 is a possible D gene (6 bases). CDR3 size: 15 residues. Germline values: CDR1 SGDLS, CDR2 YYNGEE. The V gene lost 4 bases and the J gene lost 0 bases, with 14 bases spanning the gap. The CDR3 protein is CASSPPEGLSYEQYF. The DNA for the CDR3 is TGTGCCAGCAGCCCCCCGGAGGGACTCTCCTACGAGCAGTACTTC.

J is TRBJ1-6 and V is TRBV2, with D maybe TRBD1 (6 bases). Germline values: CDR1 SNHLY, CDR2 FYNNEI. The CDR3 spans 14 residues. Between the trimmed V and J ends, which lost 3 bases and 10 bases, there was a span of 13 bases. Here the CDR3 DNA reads TGTGCCAGCAGTGATTGGGGGCGGCGATCACCCCTCCACTTT. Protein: CASSDWGRRSPLHF.

The CDR3: CASSQAGVKQPQHF. In nucleotides, the CDR3 is TGTGCCAGCAGCCAAGCGGGGGTAAAACAGCCCCAGCATTTT. V usage is TRBV3-1 (or the pseudogene TRBV3-2) and J usage is TRBJ1-5, with a weak D call TRBD1 (5 bases). Germline-derived CDR1 and CDR2 are LGHDT and YNNKEL (reference sequence). The ends were cut back, 1 base at V and 7 bases at J, with 11 bases in the middle. The CDR3 covers 14 residues.

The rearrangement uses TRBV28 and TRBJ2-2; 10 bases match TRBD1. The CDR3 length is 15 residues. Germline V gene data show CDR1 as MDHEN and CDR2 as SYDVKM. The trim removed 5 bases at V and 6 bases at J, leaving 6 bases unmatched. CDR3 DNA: TGTGCCAGCAGTCCGACAGGGGGCGCCCCCGGGGAGCTGTTTTTT. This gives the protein CASSPTGGAPGELFF.

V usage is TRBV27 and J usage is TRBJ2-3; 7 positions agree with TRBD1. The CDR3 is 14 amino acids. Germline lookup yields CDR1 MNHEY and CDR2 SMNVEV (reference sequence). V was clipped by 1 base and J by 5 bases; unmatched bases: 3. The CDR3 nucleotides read TGTGCCAGCAGTTTATTTAGGGGGCAAGATACGCAGTATTTT. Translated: CASSLFRGQDTQYF.

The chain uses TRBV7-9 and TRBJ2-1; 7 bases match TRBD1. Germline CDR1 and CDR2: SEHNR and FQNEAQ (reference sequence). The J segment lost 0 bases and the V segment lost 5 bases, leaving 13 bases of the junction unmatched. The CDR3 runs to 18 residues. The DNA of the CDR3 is TGTGCCAGCAGCCATCGGCGCTTACAGGGGAACTCCTACAATGAGCAGTTCTTC. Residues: CASSHRRLQGNSYNEQFF.

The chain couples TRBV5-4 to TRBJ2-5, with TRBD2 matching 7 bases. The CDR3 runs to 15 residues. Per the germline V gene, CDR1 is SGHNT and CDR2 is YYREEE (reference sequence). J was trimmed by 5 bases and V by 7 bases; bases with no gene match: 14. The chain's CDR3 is CASQRREGPRETQYF. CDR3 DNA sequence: TGTGCCAGCCAGAGGAGGGAGGGCCCTCGGGAGACCCAGTACTTC.

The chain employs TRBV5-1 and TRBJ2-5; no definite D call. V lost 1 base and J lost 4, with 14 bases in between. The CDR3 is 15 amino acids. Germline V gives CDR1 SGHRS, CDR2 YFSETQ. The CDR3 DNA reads TGCGCCAGCAGCTTGCAGTCCAGCGACGGAGAGACCCAGTACTTC. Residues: CASSLQSSDGETQYF.